These 20 T cell receptor beta chains were sequenced from one sample in a study of blood T cells in healthy people across ages. Then a second PCR, running roughly 7 to 11 cycles, was carried out with a sample-barcoded 5' primer and a J-beta primer mix. TCRdb fed the 5' RACE reads into MiXCR, producing one record per CDR3 protein. The sample holds about 670,000 distinct CDR3 sequences, roughly half seen once. The sequenced sample consisted of blood. All receptors derive from a woman of 80 years or more in good health.

The rearrangement uses TRBV7-9 and TRBJ2-3, with D unresolved. Germline values: CDR1 SEHNR, CDR2 FQNEAQ (reference sequence). This CDR3 region has 13 residues. Trimming removed 2 bases at V and 8 bases at J, with 11 bases between. CDR3 sequence (DNA): TGTGCCAGCAGCTTAACCACCATGGCTACGCAGTATTTT. Amino acids: CASSLTTMATQYF.

The V and J genes are TRBV6-1 and TRBJ2-7, with TRBD2 identical over 7 bases. There are 14 residues in the CDR3. CDR1 and CDR2 (germline): MNHNS, SASEGT. The J segment lost 7 bases and the V segment lost 3 bases, leaving 9 bases of the junction unmatched. The CDR3 reads CASSDLAEPREQYF. For the CDR3, the DNA is TGTGCCAGCAGTGACCTAGCGGAACCCCGGGAGCAGTACTTC.

In the case of this clonotype: An end of the junction differs from the germline gene, which may be a read error. The V and J genes are TRBV6-5 and TRBJ2-4; 7 nucleotides agree with TRBD1. The CDR3 is 14 amino acids. In germline, CDR1 is MNHEY, CDR2 SVGAGI. The CDR3 reads CVSSATGAPSIQYF. The CDR3 DNA sequence: TGTGTCAGCAGTGCAACAGGGGCCCCTAGCATTCAGTACTTC.

The chain is built from TRBV3-1 and TRBJ2-7, with 8 bases matching TRBD1. CDR3 length: 15 amino acids. The J segment lost 5 bases and the V segment lost 0 bases, leaving 6 bases of the junction unmatched. Germline CDR1 reads LGHDT; CDR2 reads YNNKEL (reference sequence). In DNA form, the CDR3 reads TGTGCCAGCAGCCAAGAGGTGGGACAGGCCAACGAGCAGTACTTC. Its translation: CASSQEVGQANEQYF.

This clonotype has at least ten counts. V is TRBV29-1 and J is TRBJ2-5; D is unresolved. CDR1 and CDR2 (germline): SQVTM, ANQGSEA. This CDR3 is built from 14 residues. Deletions cut 4 bases from V and 0 bases from J, with 12 bases between. The CDR3: CSVGINRDQETQYF. The CDR3 bases are TGCAGCGTTGGGATAAACCGGGACCAAGAGACCCAGTACTTC.

This clonotype was seen a handful of times. One end of the junction is discordant with germline, which a read error may explain. The gene calls are TRBV12-3 or TRBV12-4 and TRBJ2-4, with 9 bases identical to TRBD2. The CDR3 runs to 17 residues. The CDR3 loop is CTSSRGLAMGAKNIQYF. Here the CDR3 DNA reads TGTACCAGCAGCCGCGGACTAGCGATGGGAGCCAAAAACATTCAGTACTTC.

This clonotype was recorded only once. The chain employs TRBV4-3 and TRBJ2-3; TRBD2 aligns across 7 bases. The length of the CDR3 is 15 residues. V lost 1 base and J lost 6; bases outside the gene matches: 7. Germline V CDR1 and CDR2: LGHNA, YSLEER. The CDR3 DNA is TGCGCCAGCAGCCAAGTAGTGGATAGCGGGGATACGCAGTATTTT. It translates to CASSQVVDSGDTQYF.

This clonotype has ten or more counts. V usage is TRBV20-1 and J usage is TRBJ2-3; D is possibly TRBD2 (5 bases). CDR1 and CDR2 from the germline V gene are DFQATT and SNEGSKA (reference sequence). This CDR3 contains 17 residues. Trimming stripped 5 bases from V and 1 base from J, with 22 bases between. The CDR3, as DNA: TGCAGTGCTTTACCACCCACGGGGATTTCGGGCACAGATACGCAGTATTTT. It yields the protein CSALPPTGISGTDTQYF.

Ten or more counts support this clonotype. The chain recombines TRBV6-5 with TRBJ2-3, with 7 bases lining up with TRBD1. CDR1 is MNHEY and CDR2 is SVGAGI in the germline V gene. The CDR3 runs 15 residues. V shed 5 bases and J 3 bases; nucleotides not matched to a gene: 8. The CDR3 here is CASSRQGGATDTQYF. The CDR3 coding sequence is TGTGCCAGCAGTAGACAGGGTGGGGCGACAGATACGCAGTATTTT.

This clonotype was seen ten or more times. The chain has TRBV24-1 and TRBJ1-2, with 8 bases fitting TRBD1. The CDR3 is 13 amino acids. Germline lookup yields CDR1 KGHDR and CDR2 SFDVKD. V shed 7 bases, J shed 8 bases, and the junction held 8 bases outside the gene matches. The chain's CDR3 is CATRSQGADGYTF. The CDR3 coding sequence is TGTGCCACCAGATCCCAGGGGGCGGACGGCTACACCTTC.

This chain links TRBV12-3 or TRBV12-4 with TRBJ2-1; maybe TRBD2 (6 bases). The V gene lost 5 bases and the J gene lost 8 bases, with 10 bases spanning the gap. CDR3 size: 12 residues. CDR3 loop: CASSPKRDEQFF. In DNA, the CDR3 is TGTGCCAGCAGTCCCAAGCGGGATGAGCAGTTCTTC.

The rearrangement uses TRBV20-1 and TRBJ2-3; D not resolved. V dropped 0 bases and J dropped 5 bases, with 6 bases sitting between them. Germline loops: CDR1 DFQATT, CDR2 SNEGSKA (reference sequence). This CDR3 contains 12 residues. Here the CDR3 DNA reads TGCAGTGCTAGAGATCTCTTAGATACGCAGTATTTT. Protein: CSARDLLDTQYF.

This clonotype was seen at least ten times. CDR3 loop: CASSLGPTGYSYEQYF. The CDR3 region has the DNA TGTGCCAGCAGTTTAGGGCCGACAGGATATTCCTACGAGCAGTACTTC. This chain joins TRBV27 and TRBJ2-7; possibly TRBD1 for D (6 bases). V dropped 2 bases and J dropped 1 base, with 15 bases sitting between them. Per germline, CDR1 MNHEY and CDR2 SMNVEV (reference sequence). The CDR3 has 16 amino acids.

This chain joins TRBV7-9 and TRBJ1-2, with D tentatively TRBD1 (6 bases). There are 15 residues in the CDR3. V lost 0 bases and J lost 8, with 16 bases in between. CDR1 and CDR2 from the germline V gene are SEHNR and FQNEAQ (reference sequence). The chain's CDR3 is CASSLASGTGKGYTF. The CDR3 nucleotides are TGTGCCAGCAGCTTAGCGTCCGGAACAGGGAAAGGCTACACCTTC. Complete variable domain (other parts from reference TRBV7-9 and TRBJ1-2): DTGVSQNPRHKITKRGQNVTFRCDPISEHNRLYWYRQTLGQGPEFLTYFQNEAQLEKSRLLSDRFSAERPKGSFSTLEIQRTEQGDSAMYLCASSLASGTGKGYTFGSGTRLTVV.

This clonotype was recorded many times. This rearrangement joins TRBV4-1 to TRBJ2-5; 9 bases line up with TRBD2. Germline loops: CDR1 MGHRA, CDR2 YSYEKL. The J segment lost 11 bases and the V segment lost 3 bases, leaving 16 bases of the junction unmatched. The CDR3 is made up of 16 amino acids. For the CDR3, the DNA is TGCGCCAGCAGCCATTTAGCGGGAGTGTCCCCGTGGGAGCAGTACTTC. Its translation is CASSHLAGVSPWEQYF.

The chain links TRBV20-1 to TRBJ2-3, with TRBD2 as a possible D gene (5 bases). Germline CDR1 reads DFQATT; CDR2 reads SNEGSKA (reference sequence). V was clipped by 4 bases and J by 6 bases, with 14 bases between them. CDR3 size: 13 residues. The CDR3: CSANTGSGDTQYF. The CDR3 DNA follows: TGCAGTGCTAACACTGGTTCGGGGGATACGCAGTATTTT.

Turning to this clonotype: It may be a read error: a sequence one base away is much more abundant. The CDR3 coding sequence is TGCGCCAGCAGCTGGGGGGCCGACTATAATTCACCCCTCCACTTT. Its protein is CASSWGADYNSPLHF. The gene calls are TRBV5-1 and TRBJ1-6, with D possibly being TRBD1 (6 bases). The V end lost 3 bases, the J end lost 3 bases, and 10 bases lay between the germline ends. The CDR3 is 15 residues long. Germline V gives CDR1 SGHRS, CDR2 YFSETQ.

With respect to this clonotype: This may arise from a read error, as a much more abundant clone is one base away. This chain's CDR3 is CSATSGGGQNEQYF. In DNA, the CDR3 is TGCAGTGCTACTAGCGGGGGGGGACAAAATGAGCAGTACTTC. V and J are TRBV20-1 and TRBJ2-5; TRBD2 matches 12 bases. This CDR3 spans 14 amino acids. Unmatched junction bases numbered 11, after V lost 4 bases and J lost 11 bases. Germline CDR1 and CDR2: DFQATT and SNEGSKA (reference sequence).

This rearrangement joins TRBV12-3 or TRBV12-4 to TRBJ2-3; D unresolved. The CDR3 runs to 15 residues. V dropped 10 bases and J dropped 2 bases, with 19 bases sitting between them. CDR3 sequence (DNA): TGTGCCACCTCCAACCGACTGGGTCTCACAGATACGCAGTATTTT. Translating gives CATSNRLGLTDTQYF.

The chain employs TRBV20-1 and TRBJ2-5, with 9 bases aligning to TRBD1. The end of the DNA fits TRBJ2-7 better, so the J call may be wrong. CDR1 is DFQATT and CDR2 is SNEGSKA in the germline V gene (reference sequence). This CDR3 is built from 11 residues. CDR3 residues: CSTGQGYEQYF. CDR3 in DNA: TGCAGTACGGGACAGGGATACGAGCAGTACTTC.